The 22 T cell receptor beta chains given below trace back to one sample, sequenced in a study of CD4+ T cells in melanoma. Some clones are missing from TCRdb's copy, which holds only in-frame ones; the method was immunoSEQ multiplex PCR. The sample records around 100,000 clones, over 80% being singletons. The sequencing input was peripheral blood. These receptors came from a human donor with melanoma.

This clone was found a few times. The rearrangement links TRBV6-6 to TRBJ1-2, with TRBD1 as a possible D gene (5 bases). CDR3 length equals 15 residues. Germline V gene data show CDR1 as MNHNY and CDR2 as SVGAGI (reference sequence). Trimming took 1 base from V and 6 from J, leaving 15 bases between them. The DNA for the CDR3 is TGTGCCAGCAGTTACTTAAAGGAGGGCAGGGATGGCTACACCTTC. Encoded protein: CASSYLKEGRDGYTF.

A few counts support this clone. CDR3 DNA: TGTGCCAGCAGCTTAGCGGGACAGGGGAGTCCCTACGAGCAGTACTTC. Amino acids: CASSLAGQGSPYEQYF. The chain employs TRBV7-2 and TRBJ2-7, with 10 positions matching TRBD1. The CDR3 is made up of 16 amino acids. Germline CDR1 and CDR2: SGHTA and FQGNSA. V lost 0 bases to trimming and J lost 2 bases; unmatched junction nucleotides: 4. Full variable domain (missing parts from reference TRBV7-2 and TRBJ2-7): GAGVSQSPSNKVTEKGKDVELRCDPISGHTALYWYRQSLGQGLEFLIYFQGNSAPDKSGLPSDRFSAERTGGSVSTLTIQRTQQEDSAVYLCASSLAGQGSPYEQYFGPGTRLTVT.

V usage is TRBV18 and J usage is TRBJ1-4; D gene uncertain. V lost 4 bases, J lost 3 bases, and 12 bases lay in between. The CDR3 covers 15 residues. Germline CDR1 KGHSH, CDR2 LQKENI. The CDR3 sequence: CASSRALRANEKLFF. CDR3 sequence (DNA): TGTGCCAGCTCACGGGCCCTGCGGGCTAATGAAAAACTGTTTTTT.

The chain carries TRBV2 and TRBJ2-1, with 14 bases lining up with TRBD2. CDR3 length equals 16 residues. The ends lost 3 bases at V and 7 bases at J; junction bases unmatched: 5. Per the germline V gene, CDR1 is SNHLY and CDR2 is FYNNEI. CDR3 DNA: TGTGCCAGCAGTGACCCGACTAGCGGGGGGGCAAATGAGCAGTTCTTC. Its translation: CASSDPTSGGANEQFF.

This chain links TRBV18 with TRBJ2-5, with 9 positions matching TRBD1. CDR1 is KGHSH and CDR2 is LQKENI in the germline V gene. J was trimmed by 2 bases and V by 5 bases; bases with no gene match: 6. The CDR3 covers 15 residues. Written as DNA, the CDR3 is TGTGCCAGCTCATGGGTCGGGACAGGGCAAGAGACCCAGTACTTC. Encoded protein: CASSWVGTGQETQYF.

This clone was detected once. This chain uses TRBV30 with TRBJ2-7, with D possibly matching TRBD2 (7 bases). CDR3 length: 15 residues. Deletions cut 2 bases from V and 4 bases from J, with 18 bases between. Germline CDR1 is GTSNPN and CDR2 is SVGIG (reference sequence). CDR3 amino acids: CAWSRGGAPLYEQYF. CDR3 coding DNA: TGTGCCTGGAGTCGTGGGGGGGCCCCGCTATACGAGCAGTACTTC.

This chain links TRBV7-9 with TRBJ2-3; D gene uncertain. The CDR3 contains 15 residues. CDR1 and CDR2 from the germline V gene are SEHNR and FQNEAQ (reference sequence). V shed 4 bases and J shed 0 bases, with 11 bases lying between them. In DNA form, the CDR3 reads TGTGCCAGCAGCTCTGTTATAACTAGCACAGATACGCAGTATTTT. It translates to CASSSVITSTDTQYF.

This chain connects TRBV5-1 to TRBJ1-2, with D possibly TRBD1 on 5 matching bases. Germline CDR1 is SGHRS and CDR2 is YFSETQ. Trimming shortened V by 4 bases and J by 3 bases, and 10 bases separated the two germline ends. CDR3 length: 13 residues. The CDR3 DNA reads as TGCGCCAGCAGCACCGGGACGTACTATGGCTACACCTTC. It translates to CASSTGTYYGYTF.

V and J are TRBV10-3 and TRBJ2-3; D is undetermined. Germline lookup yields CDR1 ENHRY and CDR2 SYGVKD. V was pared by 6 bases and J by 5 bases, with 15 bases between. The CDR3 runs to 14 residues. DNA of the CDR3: TGTGCCATCAGATCCGACTCAGCTGGAGATACGCAGTATTTT. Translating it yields CAIRSDSAGDTQYF.

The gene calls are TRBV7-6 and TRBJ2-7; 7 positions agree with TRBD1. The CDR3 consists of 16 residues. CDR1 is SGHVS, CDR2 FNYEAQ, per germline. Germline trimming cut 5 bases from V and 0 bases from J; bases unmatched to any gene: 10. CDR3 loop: CASSPQTGLSSYEQYF. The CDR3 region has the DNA TGTGCCAGCAGCCCTCAGACAGGGCTAAGCTCCTACGAGCAGTACTTC.

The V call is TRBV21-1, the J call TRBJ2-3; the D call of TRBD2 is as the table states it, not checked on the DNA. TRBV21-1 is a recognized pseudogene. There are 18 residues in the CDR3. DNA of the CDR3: TGTGCCAGCAGCAAAGAGCCTCCGGGACTAGGGAACACAGATACGCAGTATTTT. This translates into CASSKEPPGLGNTDTQYF.

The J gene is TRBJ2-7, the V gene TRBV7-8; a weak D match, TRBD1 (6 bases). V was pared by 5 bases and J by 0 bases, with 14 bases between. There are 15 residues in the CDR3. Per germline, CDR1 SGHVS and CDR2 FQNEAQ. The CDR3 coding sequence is TGTGCCAGCAGCAAGGGGACACAAATCTCCTACGAGCAGTACTTC. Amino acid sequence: CASSKGTQISYEQYF.

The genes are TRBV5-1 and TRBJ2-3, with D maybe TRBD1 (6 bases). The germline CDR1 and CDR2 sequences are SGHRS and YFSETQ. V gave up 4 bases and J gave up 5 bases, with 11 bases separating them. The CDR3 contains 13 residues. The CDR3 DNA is TGCGCCAGCAGCCCACAGGGTAGAGATACGCAGTATTTT. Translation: CASSPQGRDTQYF.

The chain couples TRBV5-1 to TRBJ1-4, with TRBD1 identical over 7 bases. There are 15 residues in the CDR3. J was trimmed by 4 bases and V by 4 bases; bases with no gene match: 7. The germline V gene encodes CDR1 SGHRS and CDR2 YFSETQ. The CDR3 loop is CASSLDRDGNEKLFF. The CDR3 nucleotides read TGCGCCAGCAGCCTTGACAGGGATGGTAATGAAAAACTGTTTTTT.

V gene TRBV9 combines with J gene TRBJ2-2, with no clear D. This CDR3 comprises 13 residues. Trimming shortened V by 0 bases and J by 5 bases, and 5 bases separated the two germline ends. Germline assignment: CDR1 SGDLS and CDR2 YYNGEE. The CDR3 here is CASSVDSTGELFF. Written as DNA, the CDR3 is TGTGCCAGCAGCGTAGATTCAACCGGGGAGCTGTTTTTT.

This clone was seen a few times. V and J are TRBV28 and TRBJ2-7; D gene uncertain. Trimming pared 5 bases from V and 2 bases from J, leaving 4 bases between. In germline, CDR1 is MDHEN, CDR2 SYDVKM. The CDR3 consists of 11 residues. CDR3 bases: TGTGCCAGCAGTCCCACCTACGAGCAGTACTTC. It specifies CASSPTYEQYF. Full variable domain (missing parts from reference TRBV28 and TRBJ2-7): DVKVTQSSRYLVKRTGEKVFLECVQDMDHENMFWYRQDPGLGLRLIYFSYDVKMKEKGDIPEGYSVSREKKERFSLILESASTNQTSMYLCASSPTYEQYFGPGTRLTVT.

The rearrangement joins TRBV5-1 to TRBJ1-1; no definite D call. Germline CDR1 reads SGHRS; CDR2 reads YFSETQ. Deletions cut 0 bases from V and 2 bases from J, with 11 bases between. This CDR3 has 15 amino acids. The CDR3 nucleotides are TGCGCCAGCAGCTTGGGGTCCGGAAGAAACACTGAAGCTTTCTTT. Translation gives CASSLGSGRNTEAFF.

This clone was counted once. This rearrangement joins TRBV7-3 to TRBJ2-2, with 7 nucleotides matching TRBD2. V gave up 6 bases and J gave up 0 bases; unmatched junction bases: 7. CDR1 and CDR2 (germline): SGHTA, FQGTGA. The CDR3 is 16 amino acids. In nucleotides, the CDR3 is TGTGCCAGCAGTCCTACGGGGGGAACGAACACCGGGGAGCTGTTTTTT. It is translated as CASSPTGGTNTGELFF.

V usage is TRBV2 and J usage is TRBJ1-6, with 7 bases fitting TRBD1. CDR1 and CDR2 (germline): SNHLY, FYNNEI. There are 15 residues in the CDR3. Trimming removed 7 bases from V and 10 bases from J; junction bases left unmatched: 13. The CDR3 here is CASKDRDQPASPLHF. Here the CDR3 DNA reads TGTGCCAGCAAAGACAGGGATCAGCCGGCCTCACCCCTCCACTTT. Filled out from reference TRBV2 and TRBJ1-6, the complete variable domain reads EPEVTQTPSHQVTQMGQEVILRCVPISNHLYFYWYRQILGQKVEFLVSFYNNEISEKSEIFDDQFSVERPDGSNFTLKIRSTKLEDSAMYFCASKDRDQPASPLHFGNGTRLTVT.

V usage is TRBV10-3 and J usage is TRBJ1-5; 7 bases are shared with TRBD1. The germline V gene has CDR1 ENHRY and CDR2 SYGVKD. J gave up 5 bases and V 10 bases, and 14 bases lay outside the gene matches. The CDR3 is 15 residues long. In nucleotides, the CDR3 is TGTGCCACCCACAAGACAGGGACCGCCGATCAGCCCCAGCATTTT. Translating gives CATHKTGTADQPQHF.

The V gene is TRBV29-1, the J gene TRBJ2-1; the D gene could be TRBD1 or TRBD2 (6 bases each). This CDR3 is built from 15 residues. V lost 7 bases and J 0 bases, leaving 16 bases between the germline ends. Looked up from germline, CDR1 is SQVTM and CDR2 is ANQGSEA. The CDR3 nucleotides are TGCAGCGCCAGAGGGGGGCGGGACTCCTACAATGAGCAGTTCTTC. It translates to CSARGGRDSYNEQFF.

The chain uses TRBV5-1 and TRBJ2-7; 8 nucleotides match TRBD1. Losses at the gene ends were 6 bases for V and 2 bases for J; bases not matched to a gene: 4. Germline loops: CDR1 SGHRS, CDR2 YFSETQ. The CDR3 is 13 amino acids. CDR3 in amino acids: CASKRQGTYEQYF. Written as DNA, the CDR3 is TGCGCCAGCAAAAGACAGGGGACCTACGAGCAGTACTTC.